Detailed here is one T cell receptor (beta chain). The antigen is not known. The sample originates from a study of cytomegalovirus exposure and HLA in healthy donors. Study-wide findings and caveats: Subsequent analysis showed first-cohort TCR clusters tending to co-occur in more than 95 validation repertoires. CMV antigen specificity of three CMV-associated chains was confirmed in vitro.

Sequenced by immunoSEQ multiplex PCR; TCRdb stores in-frame clones only, minus some. The sample has roughly 330,000 clones; around 87% are singletons. The V gene's germline CDR1 is SGHNT and CDR2 YYREEE (reference sequence). V gave up 6 bases and J gave up 5 bases, with 12 bases separating them. The CDR3 runs 13 residues. This sequence originates from a woman aged 25 to 39 in good health and CMV-seropositive. This chain joins TRBV5-4 and TRBJ2-1; D uncertain. The sample was PBMCs. The CDR3 loop reads CASNTVMNNEQFF. The CDR3 DNA follows: TGTGCCAGCAATACAGTAATGAACAATGAGCAGTTCTTC.